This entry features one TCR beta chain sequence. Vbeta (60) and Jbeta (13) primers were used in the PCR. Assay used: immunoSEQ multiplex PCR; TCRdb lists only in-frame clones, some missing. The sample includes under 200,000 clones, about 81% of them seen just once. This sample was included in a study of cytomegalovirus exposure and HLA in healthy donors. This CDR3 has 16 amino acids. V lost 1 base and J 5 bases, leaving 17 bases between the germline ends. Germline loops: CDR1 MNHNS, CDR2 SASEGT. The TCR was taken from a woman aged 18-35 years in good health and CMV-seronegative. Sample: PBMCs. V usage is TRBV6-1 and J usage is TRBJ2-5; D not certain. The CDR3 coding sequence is TGTGCCAGCAGTGAAGGACCGGTACGGAGCAGTGAGACCCAGTACTTC. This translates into CASSEGPVRSSETQYF.